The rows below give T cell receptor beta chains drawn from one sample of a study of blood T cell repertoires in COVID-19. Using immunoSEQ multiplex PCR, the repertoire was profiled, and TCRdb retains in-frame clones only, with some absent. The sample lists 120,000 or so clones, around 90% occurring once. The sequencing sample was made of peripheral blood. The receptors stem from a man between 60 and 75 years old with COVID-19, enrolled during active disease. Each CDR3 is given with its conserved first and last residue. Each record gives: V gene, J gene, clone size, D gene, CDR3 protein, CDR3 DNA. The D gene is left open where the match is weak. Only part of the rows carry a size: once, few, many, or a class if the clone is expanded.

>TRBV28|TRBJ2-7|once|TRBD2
CASRLSGSSHEQYF
TGTGCCAGCAGACTCAGCGGGAGTAGCCACGAGCAGTACTTC
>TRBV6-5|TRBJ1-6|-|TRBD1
CATLTGADNSPLHF
TGTGCCACTCTGACAGGGGCAGATAATTCACCCCTCCACTTT
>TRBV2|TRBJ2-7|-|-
CASTRTQTDYEQYF
TGTGCCAGCACCCGAACACAGACGGACTACGAGCAGTACTTC
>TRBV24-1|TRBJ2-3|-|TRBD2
CATTGTSGSGDTQYF
TGTGCCACCACCGGGACTAGCGGGTCGGGGGATACGCAGTATTTT
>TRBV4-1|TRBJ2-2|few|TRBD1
CASSQKAGGPNTGELFF
TGCGCCAGCAGTCAAAAGGCAGGGGGCCCGAACACCGGGGAGCTGTTTTTT
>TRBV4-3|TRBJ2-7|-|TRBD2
CASSQEGLAGDIYEQYF
TGCGCCAGCAGCCAAGAGGGACTAGCGGGTGATATCTACGAGCAGTACTTC
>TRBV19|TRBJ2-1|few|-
CASSTSAYNEQFF
TGTGCCAGTAGTACTAGCGCCTACAATGAGCAGTTCTTC
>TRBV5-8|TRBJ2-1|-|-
CASSFYGRGPFF
TGTGCCAGCAGCTTTTACGGGAGAGGGCCGTTCTTC
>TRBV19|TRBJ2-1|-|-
CASSPRGDEQFF
TGTGCCAGTAGTCCCAGGGGCGATGAGCAGTTCTTC
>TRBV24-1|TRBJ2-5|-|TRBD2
CATSPSGRVKTQYF
TGTGCCACCAGTCCTAGCGGGAGGGTAAAGACCCAGTACTTC
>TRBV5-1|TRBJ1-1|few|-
CASSLAGGAGTEAFF
TGCGCCAGCAGCTTGGCCGGGGGGGCTGGAACTGAAGCTTTCTTT
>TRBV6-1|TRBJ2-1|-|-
CASSEVLDWVF
TGTGCCAGCAGTGAAGTTTTGGACTGGGTCTTC
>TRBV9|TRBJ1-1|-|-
CASSTDWGGDTEAFF
TGTGCCAGCAGCACCGACTGGGGCGGCGACACTGAAGCTTTCTTT
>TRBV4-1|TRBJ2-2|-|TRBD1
CASSQEGTGGGELFF
TGCGCCAGCAGCCAAGAAGGGACAGGGGGCGGGGAGCTGTTTTTT
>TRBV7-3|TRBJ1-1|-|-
CASSWEENTEAFF
TGTGCCAGCAGCTGGGAGGAGAACACTGAAGCTTTCTTT
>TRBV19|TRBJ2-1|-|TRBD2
CASSIGLAGGLNEQFF
TGTGCCAGTAGTATCGGACTAGCGGGAGGTCTAAATGAGCAGTTCTTC
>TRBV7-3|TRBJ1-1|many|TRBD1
CASSLQGAGTEAFF
TGTGCCAGCAGCTTACAGGGGGCGGGCACTGAAGCTTTCTTT
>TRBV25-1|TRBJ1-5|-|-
CASRAGRDQPQHF
TGTGCCAGCAGGGCTGGGAGGGACCAGCCCCAGCATTTT
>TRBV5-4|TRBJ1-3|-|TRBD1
CASSPGQGMSSGNTIYF
TGTGCCAGCAGCCCCGGACAGGGAATGAGCTCTGGAAACACCATATATTTT
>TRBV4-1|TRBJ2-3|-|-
CASSSEPQGTPTDTQYF
TGCGCCAGCAGCTCGGAACCCCAGGGGACCCCCACAGATACGCAGTATTTT
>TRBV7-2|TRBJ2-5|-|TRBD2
CASSLGTSGRETQYF
TGTGCCAGCAGCTTAGGGACTAGCGGGAGAGAGACCCAGTACTTC
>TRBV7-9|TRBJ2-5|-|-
CASSPSGYGETQYF
TGTGCCAGCAGCCCCTCGGGGTATGGTGAGACCCAGTACTTC
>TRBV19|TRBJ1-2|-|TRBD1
CASSIRQGNYGYTF
TGTGCCAGTAGTATAAGACAGGGGAACTATGGCTACACCTTC
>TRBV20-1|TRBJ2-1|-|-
CSANNEQFF
TGCAGTGCCAACAATGAGCAGTTCTTC
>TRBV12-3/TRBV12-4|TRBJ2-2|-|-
CASSLTGTGELFF
TGTGCCAGCAGTTTGACGGGTACCGGGGAGCTGTTTTTT
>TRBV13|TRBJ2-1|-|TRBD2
CASSPGLAGGNEQFF
TGTGCCAGCAGCCCTGGGCTAGCGGGAGGGAATGAGCAGTTCTTC
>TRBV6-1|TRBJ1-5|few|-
CASSEPRVSQPQHF
TGTGCCAGCAGTGAACCCAGGGTGAGTCAGCCCCAGCATTTT
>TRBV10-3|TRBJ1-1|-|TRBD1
CAIRGDRGEAEAFF
TGTGCCATCAGGGGGGACAGGGGAGAAGCCGAAGCTTTCTTT
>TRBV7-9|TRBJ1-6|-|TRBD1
CASSFNTGVDSPLHF
TGTGCCAGCAGCTTTAATACAGGGGTTGATTCACCCCTCCACTTT